This TCR beta chain was sequenced during a study of T cells in localized non-small cell lung cancer. A remark on this clone: Its antigen remains unidentified.

Assay used: immunoSEQ multiplex PCR; TCRdb lists only in-frame clones, some missing. The repertoire holds roughly 24,000 clones, with more than 65% as singletons. Study-wide results and caveats: Of the tissues analyzed, uninvolved adjacent lung showed maximal T cell clonality, greater than tumor.

V was cut by 0 bases and J by 1 base, with 9 bases left in between. Looked up from germline, CDR1 is KGHSH and CDR2 is LQKENI. The CDR3 covers 15 residues. This TCR derives from a man between 40 and 70 years old with stage III squamous cell lung carcinoma. Sequenced material: peripheral blood, taken before any cancer treatment. The chain recombines TRBV18 with TRBJ1-1, with a tentative D call TRBD1 (5 bases). CDR3 protein: CASSPPQGRNTEAFF. DNA of the CDR3: TGTGCCAGCTCACCACCGCAGGGACGGAACACTGAAGCTTTCTTT.